The source of this T cell receptor (beta chain) is a study of cytomegalovirus exposure and HLA in healthy donors. With 60 Vbeta and 13 Jbeta primers, the PCR was carried out. TCRdb's copy holds only in-frame clones and misses some; the assay was immunoSEQ multiplex PCR. The sample data list about 130,000 clones. CDR3 length equals 15 residues. Germline CDR1 MNHEY, CDR2 SMNVEV (reference sequence). Trimming shortened V by 10 bases and J by 0 bases, and 16 bases separated the two germline ends. The sequence derives from a woman aged 55 to 70 in good health and CMV-seronegative. The material sequenced was PBMCs. The genes are TRBV27 and TRBJ2-4; maybe TRBD1 (6 bases). The DNA of the CDR3 is TGTGCCACCAGCTGGGGGCTGGGAGCCAAAAACATTCAGTACTTC. This encodes CATSWGLGAKNIQYF.